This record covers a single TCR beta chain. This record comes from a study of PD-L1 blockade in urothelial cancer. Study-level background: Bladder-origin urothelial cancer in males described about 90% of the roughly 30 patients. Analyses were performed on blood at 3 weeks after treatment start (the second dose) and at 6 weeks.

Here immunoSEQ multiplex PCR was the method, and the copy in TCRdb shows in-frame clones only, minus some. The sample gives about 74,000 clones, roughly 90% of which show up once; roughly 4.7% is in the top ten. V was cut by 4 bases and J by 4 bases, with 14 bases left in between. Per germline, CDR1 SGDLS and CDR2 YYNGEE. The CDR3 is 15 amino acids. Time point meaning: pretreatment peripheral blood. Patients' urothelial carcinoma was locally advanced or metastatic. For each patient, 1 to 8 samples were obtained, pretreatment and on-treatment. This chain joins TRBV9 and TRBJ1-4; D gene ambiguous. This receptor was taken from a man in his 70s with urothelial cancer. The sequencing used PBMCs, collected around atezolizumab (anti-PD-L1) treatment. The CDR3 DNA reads TGTGCCAGCAGCCCTAGCCGGGCTTATAATGAAAAACTGTTTTTT. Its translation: CASSPSRAYNEKLFF.